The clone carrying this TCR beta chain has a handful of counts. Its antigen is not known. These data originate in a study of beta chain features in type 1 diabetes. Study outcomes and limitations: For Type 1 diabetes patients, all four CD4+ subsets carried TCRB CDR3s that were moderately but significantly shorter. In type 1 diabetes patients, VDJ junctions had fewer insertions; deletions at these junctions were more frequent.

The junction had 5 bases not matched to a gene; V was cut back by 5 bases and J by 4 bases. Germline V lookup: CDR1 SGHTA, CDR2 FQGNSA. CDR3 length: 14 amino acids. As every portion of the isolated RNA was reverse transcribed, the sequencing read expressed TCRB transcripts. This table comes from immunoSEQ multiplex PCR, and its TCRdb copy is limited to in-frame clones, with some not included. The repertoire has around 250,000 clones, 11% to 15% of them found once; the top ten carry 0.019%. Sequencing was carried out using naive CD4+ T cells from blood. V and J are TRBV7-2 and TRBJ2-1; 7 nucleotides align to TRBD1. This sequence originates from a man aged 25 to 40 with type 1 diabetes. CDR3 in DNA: TGTGCCAGCAGCCCCGGACAGGTTTACAATGAGCAGTTCTTC. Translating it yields CASSPGQVYNEQFF.